This T cell receptor (beta chain) was recorded in a study of kidney transplant recipient with SARS-CoV-2 infection. V dropped 2 bases and J dropped 2; count of bases not matched to a gene: 8. CDR1 and CDR2 from the germline V gene are DFQATT and SNEGSKA (reference sequence). The CDR3 sequence is 15 residues long. A remark on this clonotype: Because the CDR3 is missing its conserved closing phenylalanine or tryptophan, this is likely a read error.

TCRdb re-called the reads with MiXCR, one entry per CDR3 protein. Among fewer than 250,000 distinct CDR3 sequences, under 30% were seen once, and the ten largest hold more than 6.5%. This receptor was identified in a male patient aged 25-45 years who had COVID-19 and was a kidney transplant recipient. Some of the T cells might come from the graft donor. The genes are TRBV20-1 and TRBJ2-5; 7 bases are shared with TRBD2. The material was a blood sample, obtained at baseline and around day 110 from a kidney transplant recipient. CDR3 in DNA: TGCAGTGCTAGAAGGGCGGGAGTGGTTCAAGAGACCCAGTACCTC. Its translation: CSARRAGVVQETQYL.